The source of this T cell receptor (beta chain) is a study of T cell responses to AZD1222 COVID-19 vaccine. Study-level points and caveats: After two AZD1222 doses, spike-specific TCR breadth and depth rose versus day 0.

Comment on this clone: Antigen unknown.

CDR3 length: 13 amino acids. Generated by immunoSEQ multiplex PCR, the TCRdb table keeps only in-frame clones and is missing some. Found here are roughly 100,000 clones, 84% of them singletons; the top ten hold around 15%. The chain couples TRBV21-1 to TRBJ1-4. TRBV21-1 is marked as a pseudogene. The TCR sequence derives from an adult in good health. The sample in question was peripheral blood, obtained on day 0 of AZD1222 vaccination. The CDR3 DNA follows: TGTGCCAGCCCCCCCGGGGTAGGGGAAAAACTGTTTTTT. It encodes CASPPGVGEKLFF.